Reported below is one TCR beta chain. V trimming: 0 bases; J trimming: 5 bases; junction bases outside the gene matches: 6. Germline CDR1 is SGHDT and CDR2 is YYEEEE. The CDR3 loop spans 15 amino acids. Authors' processing steps: The assay estimated nucleated cells by amplifying reference gene primers. This table comes from immunoSEQ multiplex PCR, and its TCRdb copy is limited to in-frame clones, with some not included. V, J and clone size are those of that table, while D and trimming were read from the DNA. The table shows approximately 88,000 clones, with about 83% occurring only once. The data are from a study of blood T cell repertoires in COVID-19. Whole-study context: Acute-phase and convalescent COVID-19 samples originated in the United States, Italy and Spain. PBMCs, B-cell-depleted T cells, or T cells were the source of the cDNA or gDNA that made up the material.

Specimen: peripheral blood. The sequence came from a human donor in a cohort sampled during active COVID-19. V gene TRBV5-6 combines with J gene TRBJ2-3; TRBD2 agrees at 7 bases. The CDR3 sequence: CASSLVGVAGDTQYF. CDR3 bases: TGTGCCAGCAGCTTGGTAGGGGTAGCGGGAGATACGCAGTATTTT.